The rows below give T cell receptor beta chains drawn from one sample of a study of T cells in Graves' hyperthyroidism and ophthalmopathy. TCRdb independently ran MiXCR on the multiplex PCR reads; one entry per CDR3 protein. The table has fewer than 500,000 distinct CDR3 sequences, 13% to 15% seen once; the top ten hold less than 20%. The material sequenced was blood. These receptors originate from a woman younger than 45 with Graves' ophthalmopathy. Each CDR3 is given with its conserved first and last residue. D genes are given only for firm matches. Some rows mark clone size as missing; the rest say once, few, many or name a class of expanded clone.

TRBJ1-1	15	few	TRBV4-1	.	CASSHPTKSAGRAFF	TGCGCCAGCAGCCACCCTACAAAGAGCGCAGGCCGCGCTTTCTTT
TRBJ1-6	14	many	TRBV30	.	CAWSVPRDNSPLHF	TGTGCCTGGAGTGTACCCAGGGACAATTCACCCCTCCACTTT
TRBJ2-5	14	many	TRBV5-6	.	CASSLLVPQETQYF	TGTGCCAGCAGCTTGTTGGTACCACAAGAGACCCAGTACTTC
TRBJ1-1	12	.	TRBV6-2/TRBV6-3	.	CASSYPDSQAFF	TGTGCCAGCAGTTACCCGGACTCCCAGGCTTTCTTT
TRBJ1-5	14	many	TRBV4-2	.	CASSLTRYDQPQHF	TGTGCCAGCAGCCTCACGAGGTATGATCAGCCCCAGCATTTT
TRBJ2-3	15	.	TRBV9	.	CASSARTERTDTQYF	TGTGCCAGCAGCGCCCGGACTGAACGCACAGATACGCAGTATTTT
TRBJ2-1	15	.	TRBV19	TRBD2	CASNLRGGFGNEQFF	TGTGCCAGTAATTTACGGGGGGGATTCGGTAATGAGCAGTTCTTC
TRBJ2-7	13	few	TRBV5-1	.	CASSFADVGEQYF	TGCGCCAGCAGCTTTGCCGATGTAGGCGAGCAGTACTTC
TRBJ1-6	14	.	TRBV9	TRBD1	CASTTGTGASPLHF	TGTGCCAGCACGACCGGGACAGGGGCTTCACCCCTCCACTTT
TRBJ2-6	14	many	TRBV12-3/TRBV12-4	.	CASTSGAGANVLTF	TGTGCCAGCACGTCAGGGGCTGGGGCCAACGTCCTGACTTTC
TRBJ2-1	15	few	TRBV6-4	.	CASSDSAAGYNEQFF	TGTGCCAGCAGTGACTCCGCGGCGGGGTACAATGAGCAGTTCTTC
TRBJ2-7	15	many	TRBV10-3	TRBD1	CAISEKTGPVYEQYF	TGTGCCATCAGCGAAAAGACAGGGCCGGTCTACGAGCAGTACTTC
TRBJ1-1	15	few	TRBV10-1	.	CASREFDDSNTEAFF	TGCGCCAGCAGGGAATTTGATGACAGTAACACTGAAGCTTTCTTT
TRBJ2-7	14	few	TRBV19	TRBD1	CASSITGTGNEQYF	TGTGCCAGTAGCATTACCGGGACAGGGAACGAGCAGTACTTC
TRBJ2-4	18	.	TRBV6-1	.	CASSEGGGFILAKNIQYF	TGTGCCAGCAGTGAAGGAGGAGGTTTCATACTAGCCAAAAACATTCAGTACTTC
TRBJ2-5	17	many	TRBV12-3/TRBV12-4	.	CASSSFVGGALQETQYF	TGTGCCAGCAGTTCCTTCGTTGGGGGGGCCCTCCAAGAGACCCAGTACTTC
TRBJ1-1	14	.	TRBV30	.	CAWSVRFTGTEAFF	TGTGCCTGGAGTGTTAGGTTCACGGGCACTGAAGCTTTCTTT
TRBJ2-7	13	many	TRBV13	.	CASSFTSLYEQYF	TGTGCCAGCAGCTTCACTAGCCTCTACGAGCAGTACTTC
TRBJ2-7	15	many	TRBV7-9	.	CASSFLQGGPYEQYF	TGTGCCAGCAGCTTTCTCCAGGGGGGGCCCTACGAGCAGTACTTC
TRBJ1-6	15	few	TRBV19	.	CASSPRGLLDSPLHF	TGTGCCAGTAGTCCCCGGGGGTTGCTCGATTCACCCCTCCACTTT